The entry below describes one T cell receptor beta chain. What it binds is not known. These data come from a study of regulatory and conventional T cells in RAG deficiency. The repertoire was sequenced with immunoSEQ multiplex PCR; TCRdb's copy has only in-frame clones and lacks some. The sample includes 5,500 to 6,500 clones, approximately 90% of them seen just once. General observations from the study: Shannon entropy was markedly lower and Simpson indices higher in RAG-deficient patients than control T-cell subsets.

This CDR3 spans 14 amino acids. Germline lookup yields CDR1 MGHRA and CDR2 YSYEKL. The V end lost 4 bases, the J end lost 4 bases, and 13 bases lay between the germline ends. The specimen was CD8+ T cells sorted from blood. The TCR originated in a human donor with RAG deficiency presenting as severe combined immunodeficiency. The rearrangement joins TRBV4-1 to TRBJ2-5; D unclear. Here the CDR3 DNA reads TGCGCCAGCAGCCCCTTAAACCCAGGAGAGACCCAGTACTTC. Translation: CASSPLNPGETQYF.